These 30 T cell receptor beta chains were all obtained from the same sample, sequenced in a study of blood T cell repertoires in COVID-19 (dated by TCRdb to about 2020). Receptor libraries were prepared by the immunoSEQ multiplex PCR assay. Here the immuneACCESS table is served through TCRdb, limited to in-frame sequences with V and J called. Missing clones are a known gap in these copies; in checked studies unresolved V genes cover under half, and the rest lacks a known reason. This sample lists more than 20,000 clones; 75% to 90% were detected once. 7.6% of the sample is taken by the ten largest. Sequences were obtained from peripheral blood. The receptors shown here come from a human donor in a cohort sampled during active COVID-19.

This rearrangement joins TRBV21-1 to TRBJ1-5; the table's TRBD1 call for D was not verified on the DNA. TRBV21-1 is an annotated pseudogene. The CDR3 runs to 15 residues. This CDR3 is CASSYQGRGNQPQHF. DNA of the CDR3: TGTGCCAGCAGCTATCAGGGGAGAGGCAATCAGCCCCAGCATTTT.

V and J are TRBV2 and TRBJ1-5, with 8 bases lining up with TRBD1. The CDR3 spans 14 residues. The J segment lost 6 bases and the V segment lost 5 bases, leaving 6 bases of the junction unmatched. Looked up from germline, CDR1 is SNHLY and CDR2 is FYNNEI. Here the CDR3 reads CASSYQGAGQPQHF. The CDR3 DNA is TGTGCCAGCAGTTATCAGGGGGCAGGTCAGCCCCAGCATTTT.

This CDR3 is CASSPRGTSGVDEQFF. The CDR3 nucleotides read TGTGCCAGCTCACCACGCGGGACTAGCGGGGTAGATGAGCAGTTCTTC. This chain joins TRBV18 and TRBJ2-1, with 13 bases matching TRBD2. CDR3 size: 16 residues. The V gene's germline CDR1 is KGHSH and CDR2 LQKENI. The junction had 5 bases not matched to a gene; V was cut back by 1 base and J by 8 bases.

The V gene is TRBV5-1, the J gene TRBJ2-7; 9 bases are a match to TRBD2. Trimming at V came to 4 bases and at J to 6 bases, leaving 8 bases not matched to a gene. The CDR3 is 14 amino acids. Germline-derived CDR1 and CDR2 are SGHRS and YFSETQ. CDR3 loop: CASSTGLAMGEQYF. CDR3 DNA: TGCGCCAGCAGCACCGGACTAGCGATGGGCGAGCAGTACTTC.

The rearrangement links TRBV18 to TRBJ2-5; 11 bases map to TRBD2. Germline-derived CDR1 and CDR2 are KGHSH and LQKENI. After removal of 8 bases from V and 3 bases from J, the junction contained 8 bases not matched to a gene. The CDR3 covers 15 residues. This chain's CDR3 is CASRTETSGKETQYF. The CDR3 DNA follows: TGTGCCAGCCGTACCGAGACTAGCGGGAAAGAGACCCAGTACTTC.

The gene calls are TRBV11-2 and TRBJ2-6, with D perhaps matching TRBD1 (6 bases). Germline V gene sequence: CDR1 SGHAT, CDR2 FQNNGV. The CDR3 covers 19 residues. The germline V and J ends were trimmed by 1 base and 0 bases, with 16 bases remaining between them. CDR3 protein: CASSLGAGETRSGANVLTF. In DNA, the CDR3 is TGTGCCAGCAGCTTAGGGGCAGGGGAAACCCGCTCTGGGGCCAACGTCCTGACTTTC.

This chain links TRBV10-3 with TRBJ1-4; D gene uncertain. This CDR3 is built from 14 residues. V shed 3 bases and J shed 2 bases, with 7 bases lying between them. Germline CDR1 ENHRY, CDR2 SYGVKD. For the CDR3, the DNA is TGTGCCATCAGTGACTCGGGGACTAATGAAAAACTGTTTTTT. Its translation: CAISDSGTNEKLFF.

The chain combines TRBV5-5 with TRBJ1-2; D unresolved. Trimming removed 3 bases from V and 4 bases from J, with 7 bases in between. Germline-derived CDR1 and CDR2 are SGHKS and YYEKEE (reference sequence). There are 12 residues in the CDR3. CDR3 nucleotides: TGTGCCAGCAGCTCCGGGATCTATGGCTACACCTTC. The encoded protein is CASSSGIYGYTF.

This clone was seen only once. The chain carries TRBV5-5 and TRBJ1-1; TRBD1 is a possible D gene (6 bases). CDR3 size: 15 residues. Germline V gene sequence: CDR1 SGHKS, CDR2 YYEKEE (reference sequence). V was shortened by 4 bases and J by 0 bases, with 13 bases between the two germline ends. The CDR3 protein is CASSPRGSMNTEAFF. The CDR3 bases are TGTGCCAGCAGCCCCAGGGGCAGTATGAACACTGAAGCTTTCTTT.

This chain uses TRBV7-2 with TRBJ2-2; TRBD2 matches 13 bases. Germline lookup yields CDR1 SGHTA and CDR2 FQGNSA. Trimming cost V 5 bases and J 6 bases; bases outside gene matches: 6. The length of the CDR3 is 16 residues. The CDR3 spells CASSRLAGGGPGELFF. The CDR3 nucleotides read TGTGCCAGCAGCAGACTAGCGGGAGGCGGCCCCGGGGAGCTGTTTTTT.

The rearrangement links TRBV2 to TRBJ1-2, with 9 bases lining up with TRBD1. The CDR3 spans 12 residues. Germline CDR1 and CDR2: SNHLY and FYNNEI. V dropped 7 bases and J dropped 7; count of bases not matched to a gene: 4. CDR3 residues: CASTQGAVGYTF. In nucleotides, the CDR3 is TGTGCCAGCACACAGGGGGCGGTTGGCTACACCTTC.

The V and J genes are TRBV3-1 (or the pseudogene TRBV3-2) and TRBJ1-2; D is perhaps TRBD1 (5 bases). CDR3 length: 13 amino acids. Germline V lookup: CDR1 LGHDT, CDR2 YNNKEL (reference sequence). V lost 11 bases and J lost 2, with 15 bases in between. In DNA, the CDR3 is TGTGCCTCCGGGGGGGTTTTAAACTATGGCTACACCTTC. This encodes CASGGVLNYGYTF.

This clone was seen a single time. This rearrangement joins TRBV7-2 to TRBJ2-1; TRBD2 matches 7 bases. The CDR3 covers 15 residues. Germline CDR1 SGHTA, CDR2 FQGNSA. The trim removed 0 bases at V and 4 bases at J, leaving 3 bases unmatched. CDR3 in amino acids: CASSLARGEYNEQFF. In nucleotides, the CDR3 is TGTGCCAGCAGCTTAGCCCGGGGGGAATACAATGAGCAGTTCTTC.

The chain is built from TRBV5-1 and TRBJ2-2; 7 positions match TRBD1. The CDR3 runs 17 residues. The trim removed 2 bases at V and 4 bases at J, leaving 11 bases unmatched. Germline-derived CDR1 and CDR2 are SGHRS and YFSETQ. The CDR3 DNA is TGCGCCAGCAGCTTACAGGGGCACACGACTTCCACCGGGGAGCTGTTTTTT. Translating it yields CASSLQGHTTSTGELFF.

This chain joins TRBV11-3 and TRBJ2-1; 8 bases map to TRBD1. Germline trimming cut 1 base from V and 7 bases from J; bases unmatched to any gene: 12. Looked up from germline, CDR1 is SGHNT and CDR2 is YENEEA. This CDR3 contains 17 residues. The chain's CDR3 is CASSLVATGGLPNEQFF. CDR3 sequence (DNA): TGTGCCAGCAGCTTAGTAGCTACAGGGGGACTCCCTAATGAGCAGTTCTTC.

The V and J genes are TRBV6-5 and TRBJ1-6; 7 bases fit TRBD1. From germline, CDR1 is MNHEY and CDR2 SVGAGI. The ends lost 8 bases at V and 7 bases at J; junction bases unmatched: 5. CDR3 size: 13 residues. In DNA, the CDR3 is TGTGCCAGCGGGGACAGCCGAAATTCACCCCTCCACTTT. Amino acids: CASGDSRNSPLHF.

The count of this clone is one. The chain couples TRBV28 to TRBJ2-7; 9 nucleotides agree with TRBD2. Germline V gene data show CDR1 as MDHEN and CDR2 as SYDVKM. V lost 4 bases to trimming and J lost 2 bases; unmatched junction nucleotides: 9. CDR3 length: 16 residues. CDR3 bases: TGTGCCAGCAGTTGGGGGACTAGCCCTACGCCCTACGAGCAGTACTTC. As protein: CASSWGTSPTPYEQYF.

V is TRBV7-8 and J is TRBJ2-4, with 9 bases fitting TRBD2. Trimming at V came to 0 bases and at J to 5 bases, leaving 8 bases not matched to a gene. The CDR3 is 17 residues long. CDR1 and CDR2 from the germline V gene are SGHVS and FQNEAQ. The CDR3, as DNA: TGTGCCAGCAGCTTAGCGCCAATTAGCGGGGGTGAAAACATTCAGTACTTC. It is translated as CASSLAPISGGENIQYF.

The chain joins TRBV18 to TRBJ2-7, with TRBD2 matching 7 bases. CDR1 is KGHSH and CDR2 is LQKENI in the germline V gene. The CDR3 is 17 residues long. Germline trimming cut 2 bases from V and 7 bases from J; bases unmatched to any gene: 17. CDR3 sequence reads: CASSPGTTASGFEEQYF. CDR3 DNA: TGTGCCAGCTCACCAGGTACGACGGCTAGCGGATTCGAGGAGCAGTACTTC.

The rearrangement joins TRBV5-6 to TRBJ2-2; D is perhaps TRBD2 (5 bases). The germline V gene has CDR1 SGHDT and CDR2 YYEEEE. The CDR3 extends over 16 amino acids. The germline V and J ends were trimmed by 3 bases and 1 base, with 13 bases remaining between them. CDR3 residues: CASSWPAGRNTGELFF. The CDR3 DNA is TGTGCCAGCAGCTGGCCGGCTGGGAGGAACACCGGGGAGCTGTTTTTT.

Concerning this clone itself: Because the CDR3's place on the DNA is in doubt, the DNA is left out and the CDR3 is given as listed by TCRdb. The rearrangement links TRBV15 to TRBJ1-4. Germline V CDR1 and CDR2: LNHNV, YYDKDF (reference sequence). The CDR3 extends over 13 residues, inclusive of both ends. The CDR3 here is CATSRDFGAGGDF.

The chain employs TRBV4-1 and TRBJ2-5; 7 nucleotides align to TRBD1. Germline values: CDR1 MGHRA, CDR2 YSYEKL. The CDR3 loop spans 16 amino acids. Trimming took 0 bases from V and 5 from J; bases not matched to a gene: 9. DNA for the CDR3: TGCGCCAGCAGCCAAGAGCTCGGACAGGCTGGGGAGACCCAGTACTTC. It is translated as CASSQELGQAGETQYF.

The gene calls are TRBV5-4 and TRBJ2-5, with 11 bases that match TRBD2. CDR1 and CDR2 from the germline V gene are SGHNT and YYREEE (reference sequence). The CDR3 is made up of 18 amino acids. With V trimmed by 5 bases and J by 4 bases, 16 bases remained unmatched. CDR3: CASRPDLRLAGMRETQYF. DNA of the CDR3: TGTGCCAGCAGACCAGACCTAAGACTAGCGGGGATGCGAGAGACCCAGTACTTC.

This chain links TRBV4-3 with TRBJ1-2, with 8 bases aligning to TRBD1. CDR1 and CDR2 from the germline V gene are LGHNA and YSLEER. Trimming cost V 3 bases and J 4 bases; bases outside gene matches: 4. The CDR3 runs 14 residues. The CDR3 spells CASSQTGQAYGYTF. As DNA, the CDR3 is TGCGCCAGCAGCCAGACGGGACAGGCCTATGGCTACACCTTC.

The J gene is TRBJ1-5, the V gene TRBV7-2, with 7 bases identical to TRBD1. The germline CDR1 and CDR2 sequences are SGHTA and FQGNSA. This CDR3 is 15 amino acids long. Losses at the gene ends were 1 base for V and 3 bases for J; bases not matched to a gene: 3. CDR3 protein: CASSLEGQFNQPQHF. Written as DNA, the CDR3 is TGTGCCAGCAGCTTAGAGGGACAGTTCAATCAGCCCCAGCATTTT.

In nucleotides, the CDR3 is TGTGCCAGTAGTAACCGACTAGCGGGGGGAACCACAGATACGCAGTATTTT. As protein: CASSNRLAGGTTDTQYF. The chain uses TRBV19 and TRBJ2-3; 13 bases are a match to TRBD2. V shed 4 bases, J shed 2 bases, and the junction held 6 bases outside the gene matches. The CDR3 spans 17 residues. Looked up from germline, CDR1 is LNHDA and CDR2 is SQIVND (reference sequence).

CDR3 amino acids: CSGQRGEGTDTQYF. The CDR3 nucleotides read TGCAGCGGTCAAAGGGGTGAAGGCACAGATACGCAGTATTTT. The genes are TRBV29-1 and TRBJ2-3; TRBD1 might be the D (5 bases). The germline V gene has CDR1 SQVTM and CDR2 ANQGSEA. The CDR3 consists of 14 residues. The V end was cut by 7 bases, the J end by 1 base, with 15 bases between.

This chain links TRBV29-1 with TRBJ1-5, with unresolved D. The length of the CDR3 is 13 residues. The V gene lost 7 bases and the J gene lost 4 bases, with 14 bases spanning the gap. Germline CDR1 SQVTM, CDR2 ANQGSEA. CDR3: CSATETSNQPQHF. In DNA, the CDR3 is TGCAGCGCTACCGAAACTAGTAATCAGCCCCAGCATTTT.

The genes are TRBV11-3 and TRBJ2-1, with TRBD1 identical over 8 bases. CDR3 length equals 15 residues. Trimming removed 1 base from V and 4 bases from J; junction bases left unmatched: 3. Germline CDR1 SGHNT, CDR2 YENEEA. The CDR3 bases are TGTGCCAGCAGCTTAGGAGGACAGGGATACAATGAGCAGTTCTTC. It specifies CASSLGGQGYNEQFF.

The chain combines TRBV7-9 with TRBJ2-1, with D tentatively TRBD2 (5 bases). CDR1 is SEHNR and CDR2 is FQNEAQ in the germline V gene (reference sequence). Trimming removed 6 bases from V and 0 bases from J, with 12 bases in between. This CDR3 contains 15 residues. The CDR3 bases are TGTGCCAGCAGGTATACGGGGAGCTCCTACAATGAGCAGTTCTTC. This translates into CASRYTGSSYNEQFF.